The 9 T cell receptor beta chains below all came from one sample that was sequenced in a study of post-analysis software for immune sequencing data. General study results and limits: Patients showed TRBV5-6, TRBV5-1 and TRBV20-1 among a handful of TRBV segments more frequent than in controls.

The authors incorporated unique molecular identifiers into the TCR beta cDNA libraries. TCRdb called the PCR reads again in MiXCR, with one record for every CDR3 protein. This sample yields 350,000 to 500,000 distinct CDR3 sequences, of which over 30% are seen a single time; 6% to 9% belongs to the top ten. These TCRs' antigens remain unknown. The material sequenced was blood. These receptors were obtained from a girl aged 2 to 9 with multiple sclerosis.

This rearrangement joins TRBV7-9 to TRBJ1-2, with D uncertain. Per the germline V gene, CDR1 is SEHNR and CDR2 is FQNEAQ (reference sequence). This CDR3 has 16 amino acids. The V end lost 1 base, the J end lost 7 bases, and 19 bases lay between the germline ends. CDR3 sequence (DNA): TGTGCCAGCAGCTTAGTGCGACACCAAATGGATGGTGGCTACACCTTC. Its translation: CASSLVRHQMDGGYTF.

The J gene is TRBJ2-5, the V gene TRBV29-1; D not certain. Judging by the DNA end, TRBJ2-7 fits better; the J call may be wrong. CDR1 SQVTM and CDR2 ANQGSEA come from the germline V gene. The CDR3 has 13 residues. The CDR3 region has the DNA TGCAGCGTTGAAGACCTCCCTTCGCACGAGCAGTACTTC. This gives the protein CSVEDLPSHEQYF.

The chain has TRBV7-2 and TRBJ2-7, with 7 bases matching TRBD1. The end of the DNA is better explained by TRBJ2-5, so the J call may be wrong. The CDR3 sequence is 13 residues long. Germline lookup yields CDR1 SGHTA and CDR2 FQGNSA. CDR3 sequence reads: CASGRQGFGTQYF. CDR3 DNA: TGTGCCAGCGGACGACAGGGTTTTGGGACCCAGTACTTC.

The table lists this clonotype with a few counts. The chain joins TRBV6-6 to TRBJ2-1; 7 nucleotides align to TRBD1. Trimming removed 8 bases from V and 8 bases from J; junction bases left unmatched: 9. The germline V gene encodes CDR1 MNHNY and CDR2 SVGAGI (reference sequence). The CDR3 sequence is 13 residues long. CDR3 loop: CASRVGGSYEQFF. Written as DNA, the CDR3 is TGTGCCAGCCGTGTAGGGGGCTCATATGAGCAGTTCTTC.

The V gene is TRBV9, the J gene TRBJ2-5, with 10 bases that match TRBD2. J gave up 0 bases and V 2 bases, and 1 base lay outside the gene matches. Germline V gene lookup returns CDR1 SGDLS and CDR2 YYNGEE. The CDR3 spans 15 residues. CDR3 DNA sequence: TGTGCCAGCAGCGTTAGCGGGGGGAACCAAGAGACCCAGTACTTC. As protein: CASSVSGGNQETQYF.

In the case of this clonotype: A much larger clone lies one base from this, so it may be a read error. The rearrangement joins TRBV7-2 to TRBJ2-5; D ambiguous. Near its end, the DNA agrees better with TRBJ2-7, so the J call may be wrong. CDR3 length: 14 residues. The germline V gene has CDR1 SGHTA and CDR2 FQGNSA. The CDR3 here is CANSLGSGSYEQYF. The DNA of the CDR3 is TGTGCCAACAGCTTAGGATCTGGGTCCTACGAGCAGTACTTC.

J is TRBJ2-4 and V is TRBV7-9; 10 nucleotides match TRBD1. TRBJ2-7 matches the DNA end more closely, so the J call is doubtful. CDR3 length: 16 amino acids. Germline V gives CDR1 SEHNR, CDR2 FQNEAQ (reference sequence). The CDR3 DNA reads TGTGCCAGCAGCCCCCGGACAGGGGGGAGCTCCTACGAGCAGTACTTC. This codes for CASSPRTGGSSYEQYF.

There are a few counts of this clonotype. J is TRBJ2-7 and V is TRBV10-3; D possibly matches TRBD1 or TRBD2 (6 bases each). The CDR3 contains 12 residues. Germline V gene lookup returns CDR1 ENHRY and CDR2 SYGVKD. Trimming took off 8 bases at V and 6 bases at J, with 14 bases between the two ends. The CDR3: CAIYSGGSEQYF. The CDR3 DNA reads as TGTGCCATCTATTCCGGGGGCTCCGAGCAGTACTTC.

The rearrangement links TRBV28 to TRBJ2-1; TRBD2 aligns across 11 bases. The V and J ends lost 5 bases and 7 bases, in that order; junction bases with no gene match: 7. CDR3 length equals 15 residues. CDR1 and CDR2 (germline): MDHEN, SYDVKM. The DNA of the CDR3 is TGTGCCAGCAGTCCGACTAGCGGGGTTTGGAATGAGCAGTTCTTC. As protein: CASSPTSGVWNEQFF.